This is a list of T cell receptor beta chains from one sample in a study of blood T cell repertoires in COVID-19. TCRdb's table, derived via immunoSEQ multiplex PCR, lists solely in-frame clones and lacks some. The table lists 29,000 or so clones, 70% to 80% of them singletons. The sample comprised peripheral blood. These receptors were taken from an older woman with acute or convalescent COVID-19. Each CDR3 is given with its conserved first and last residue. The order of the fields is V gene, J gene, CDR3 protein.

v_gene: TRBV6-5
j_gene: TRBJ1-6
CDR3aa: CASRAQGSYNSPLHF

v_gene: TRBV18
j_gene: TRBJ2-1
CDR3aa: CASSPREVRGVSSYNEQFF

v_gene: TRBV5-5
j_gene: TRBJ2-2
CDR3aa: CASSPTGQNTGELFF

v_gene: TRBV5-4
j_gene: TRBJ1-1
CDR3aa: CASSPPDREEAFF

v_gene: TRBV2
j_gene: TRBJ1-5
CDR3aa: CASSERGFGQPQHF

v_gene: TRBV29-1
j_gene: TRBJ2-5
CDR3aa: CSVEAGGQETQYF

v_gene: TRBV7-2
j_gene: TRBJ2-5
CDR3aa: CASSLAWPETQYF

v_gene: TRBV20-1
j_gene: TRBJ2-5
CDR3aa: CSGQLEETQYF

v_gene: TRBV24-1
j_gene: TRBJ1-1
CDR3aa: CATSDFGGTEAFF

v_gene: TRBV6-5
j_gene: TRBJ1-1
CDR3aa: CASSYSSGARTEAFF

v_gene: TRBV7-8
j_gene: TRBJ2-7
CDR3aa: CASWAGLASYEQYF

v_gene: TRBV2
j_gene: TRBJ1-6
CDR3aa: CASSLKQGSPLHF

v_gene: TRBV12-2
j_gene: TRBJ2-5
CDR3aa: CASRPAASQETQYF

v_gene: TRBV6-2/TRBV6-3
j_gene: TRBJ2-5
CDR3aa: CASSLLDRGQETQYF

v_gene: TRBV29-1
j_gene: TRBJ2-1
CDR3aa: CSVDRSSGRDEQFF

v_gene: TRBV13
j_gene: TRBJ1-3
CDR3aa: CASRKQGIDSGNTIYF

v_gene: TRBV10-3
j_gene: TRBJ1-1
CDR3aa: CAITPGQGGYFEAFF

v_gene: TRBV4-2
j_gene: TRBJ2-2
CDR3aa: CASSQLGLYTGELFF

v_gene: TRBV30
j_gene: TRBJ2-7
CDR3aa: CAWDTGTRDYEQYF

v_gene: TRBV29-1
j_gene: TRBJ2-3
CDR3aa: CSVRRGGADTQYF

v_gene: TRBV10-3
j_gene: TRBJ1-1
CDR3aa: CAISDRGDTEAFF

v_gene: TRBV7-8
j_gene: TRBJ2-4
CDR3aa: CASSPTAGAGNIQYF

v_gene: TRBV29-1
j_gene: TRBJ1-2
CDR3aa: CSVGQEANYGYTF

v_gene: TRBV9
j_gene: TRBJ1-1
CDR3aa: CASSTLGTPNTEAFF

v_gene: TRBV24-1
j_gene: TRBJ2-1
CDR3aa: CATSEPGLGYNEQFF

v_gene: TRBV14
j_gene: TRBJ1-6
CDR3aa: CASSLPGGYNSPLHF

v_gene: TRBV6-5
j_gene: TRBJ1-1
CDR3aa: CASSYSPDTGDTEAFF

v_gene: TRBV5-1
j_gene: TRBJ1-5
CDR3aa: CASSLSGTGNQPQHF

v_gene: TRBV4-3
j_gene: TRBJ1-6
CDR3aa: CASSQGTKISPLHF

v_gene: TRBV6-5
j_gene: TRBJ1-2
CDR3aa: CASSFDRVDGYTF

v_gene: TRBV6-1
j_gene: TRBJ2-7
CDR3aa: CASSVASGREGYEQYF

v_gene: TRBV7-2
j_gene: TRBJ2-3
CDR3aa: CASSWTGTHTDTQYF

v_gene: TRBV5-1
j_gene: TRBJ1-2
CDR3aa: CASSWTDTGVGDYGYTF

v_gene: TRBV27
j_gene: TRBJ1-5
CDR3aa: CASSLSTGGAQPQHF

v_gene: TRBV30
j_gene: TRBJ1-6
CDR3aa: CAWRGLTSYNSPLHF

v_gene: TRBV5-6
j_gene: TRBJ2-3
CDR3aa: CASSPLGGAPTDTQYF

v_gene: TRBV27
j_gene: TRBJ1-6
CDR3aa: CASSTGWGPNSPLHF

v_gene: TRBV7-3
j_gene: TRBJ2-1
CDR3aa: CASSLSSLNYNEQFF

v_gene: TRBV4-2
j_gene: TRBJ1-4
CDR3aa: CASSQAGHNNEKLFF

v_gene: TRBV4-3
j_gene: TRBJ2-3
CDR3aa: CASSQDTPADTQYF

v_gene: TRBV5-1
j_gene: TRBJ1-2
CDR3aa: CASSFGQGAFDGYTF

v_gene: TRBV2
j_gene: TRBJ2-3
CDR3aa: CASSGGELAGAGTQYF

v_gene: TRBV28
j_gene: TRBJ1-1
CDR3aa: CASSFIQNTEAFF

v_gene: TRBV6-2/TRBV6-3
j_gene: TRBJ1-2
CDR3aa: CASSGQHLYGYTF

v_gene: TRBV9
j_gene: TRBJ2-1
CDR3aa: CASSPLGGWDRGMDEQFF

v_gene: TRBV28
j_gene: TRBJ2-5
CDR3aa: CASSLWTSGVTQETQYF

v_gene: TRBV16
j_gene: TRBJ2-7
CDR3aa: CASSQERQAYEQYF

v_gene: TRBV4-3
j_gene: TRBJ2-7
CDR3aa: CASSQGTGQGLSSYEQYF

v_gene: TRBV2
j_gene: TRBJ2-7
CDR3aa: CATRQSYEQYF